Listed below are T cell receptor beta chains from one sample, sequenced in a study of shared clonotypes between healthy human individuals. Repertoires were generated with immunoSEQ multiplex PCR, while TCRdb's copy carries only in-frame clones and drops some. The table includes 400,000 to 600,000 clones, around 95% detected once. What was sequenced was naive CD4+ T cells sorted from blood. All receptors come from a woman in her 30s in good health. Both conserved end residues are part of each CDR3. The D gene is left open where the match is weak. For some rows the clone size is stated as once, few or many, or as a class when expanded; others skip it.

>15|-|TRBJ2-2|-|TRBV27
TGTGCCAGCAGAACCCTACTAGTTAGGACCGGGGAGCTGTTTTTT
CASRTLLVRTGELFF
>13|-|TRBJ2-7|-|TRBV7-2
TGTGCCAGCAGCATCAAGACCCTATACGAGCAGTACTTC
CASSIKTLYEQYF
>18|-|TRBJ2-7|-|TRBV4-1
TGCGCCAGCAGCCAATTTCCCCTTAGACAGTCGAGCTCCTACGAGCAGTACTTC
CASSQFPLRQSSSYEQYF
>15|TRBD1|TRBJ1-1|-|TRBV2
TGTGCCAGCAGTATACAATGGACAGGGGGGACTGAAGCTTTCTTT
CASSIQWTGGTEAFF
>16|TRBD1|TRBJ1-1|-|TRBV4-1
TGCGCCAGCAGCCCGTTTACGGGACAGGCGAACACTGAAGCTTTCTTT
CASSPFTGQANTEAFF
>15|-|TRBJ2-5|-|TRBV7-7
TGTGCCAGCAGGCTCCGGGCCTCGGCCCAAGAGACCCAGTACTTC
CASRLRASAQETQYF
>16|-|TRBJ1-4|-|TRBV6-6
TGTGCCAGCAGTTACATCCGGGACGCCCTGGGCGAAAAACTGTTTTTT
CASSYIRDALGEKLFF
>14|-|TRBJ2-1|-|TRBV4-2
TGTGCCACGGGGATGCGGGACCAAAAGGATGAGCAGTTCTTC
CATGMRDQKDEQFF
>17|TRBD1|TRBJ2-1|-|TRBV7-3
TGTGCCAGCAGCTTAAAGTTAGGGACAGGGGGATTCGATGAGCAGTTCTTC
CASSLKLGTGGFDEQFF
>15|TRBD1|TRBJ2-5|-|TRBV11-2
TGTGCCAGCAGCTACCGGACAGGGGGCGGGGAGACCCAGTACTTC
CASSYRTGGGETQYF
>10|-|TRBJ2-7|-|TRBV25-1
TGTGCCAGCAGTGTCAGCGAGCAGTACTTC
CASSVSEQYF
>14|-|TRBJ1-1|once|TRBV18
TGTGCCAGCTCACCTTCCGGGGGGAGCTCCGAAGCTTTCTTT
CASSPSGGSSEAFF
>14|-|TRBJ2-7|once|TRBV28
TGTGCCAGCACCTCGACGGTCCCAACCTACGAGCAGTACTTC
CASTSTVPTYEQYF
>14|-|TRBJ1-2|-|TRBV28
TGTGCCAGCAGTTCCGAGTACCCTAACTATGGCTACACCTTC
CASSSEYPNYGYTF
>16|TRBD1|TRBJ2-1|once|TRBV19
TGTGCCAGTAGTAGGACAGGGGTAGGGGCCTACAATGAGCAGTTCTTC
CASSRTGVGAYNEQFF
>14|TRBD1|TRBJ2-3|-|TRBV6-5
TGTGCCAGCAGTAAAGACAGGGGCGCAGATACGCAGTATTTT
CASSKDRGADTQYF
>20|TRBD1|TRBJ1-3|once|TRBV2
TGTGCCAGCAGTGCACAGGGGGCGCGGGGTTCATCGGACTCTGGAAACACCATATATTTT
CASSAQGARGSSDSGNTIYF
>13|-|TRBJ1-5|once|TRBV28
TGTGCCAGCAACCGGGGCTTCAATCAGCCCCAGCATTTT
CASNRGFNQPQHF
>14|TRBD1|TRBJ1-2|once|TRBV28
TGTGCCAGCAGTCCTGGACAGGGGGCAGGTGGCTACACCTTC
CASSPGQGAGGYTF
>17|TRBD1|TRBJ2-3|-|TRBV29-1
TGCAGCGTTGAAGAAGATCGACAGGGGTTACGCACAGATACGCAGTATTTT
CSVEEDRQGLRTDTQYF
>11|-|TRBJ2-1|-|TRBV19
TGTGCCAGTAGTATTCTCCATGAGCAGTTCTTC
CASSILHEQFF
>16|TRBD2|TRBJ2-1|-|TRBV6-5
TGTGCCAGCAGTTCCAGAGCGGGGTGGTCCTACAATGAGCAGTTCTTC
CASSSRAGWSYNEQFF
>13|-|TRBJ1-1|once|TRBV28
TGTGCCAGCAGTGCAGACAGGAACACTGAAGCTTTCTTT
CASSADRNTEAFF
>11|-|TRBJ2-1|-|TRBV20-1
TGCAGTGCCTACTCCTACAATGAGCAGTTCTTC
CSAYSYNEQFF
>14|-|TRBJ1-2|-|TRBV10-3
TGTGCCATCAAAAGGGAAGGTATTAACTATGGCTACACCTTC
CAIKREGINYGYTF
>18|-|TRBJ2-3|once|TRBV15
TGTGCCACCAGACCCGCTGGGGCACGACTCCCCTACACAGATACGCAGTATTTT
CATRPAGARLPYTDTQYF
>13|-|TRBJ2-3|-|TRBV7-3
TGTGCCAGCAGCTCGGGACCCACAGATACGCAGTATTTT
CASSSGPTDTQYF
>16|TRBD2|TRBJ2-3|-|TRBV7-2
TGTGCCAGCAGCTCCGGACTAGCGGGAGGATCCGATACGCAGTATTTT
CASSSGLAGGSDTQYF
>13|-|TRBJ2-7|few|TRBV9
TGTGCCAGCAGCGTGGACGGAACCTACGAGCAGTACTTC
CASSVDGTYEQYF
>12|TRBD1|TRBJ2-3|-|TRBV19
TGTGCCAGTAGCCCCAGGGGGCATACGCAGTATTTT
CASSPRGHTQYF
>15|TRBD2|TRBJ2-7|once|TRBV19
TGTGCCAGTAGTACAACCGGGACTAGCAGTTACGAGCAGTACTTC
CASSTTGTSSYEQYF
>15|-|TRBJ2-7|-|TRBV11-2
TGTGCCAGCAGCTCAATCATTGGGAACTCCTACGAGCAGTACTTC
CASSSIIGNSYEQYF
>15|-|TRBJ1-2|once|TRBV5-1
TGCGCCAGCACCCCAGGCGGGAGCCTTAACTATGGCTACACCTTC
CASTPGGSLNYGYTF
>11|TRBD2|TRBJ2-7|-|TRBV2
TGTGCCAGTGGGGGGGTTTACGAGCAGTACTTC
CASGGVYEQYF
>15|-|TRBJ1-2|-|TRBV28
TGTGCCAGCAGTTTAGGTTGGGGGGTTGTTGACGGCTACACCTTC
CASSLGWGVVDGYTF
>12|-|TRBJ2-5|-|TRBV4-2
TGTGCCAGCAGCCAAGAGGGGGAGACCCAGTACTTC
CASSQEGETQYF
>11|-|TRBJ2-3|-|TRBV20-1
TGCAGTGCTGCCAGGGGGGTTACGCAGTATTTT
CSAARGVTQYF
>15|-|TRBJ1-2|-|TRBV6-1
TGTGCCAGCACGGCCTACGGAAACAGGGATGGTGGCTACACCTTC
CASTAYGNRDGGYTF
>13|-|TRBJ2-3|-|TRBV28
TGTGCCAGCAGTCGACAAAGCACAGATACGCAGTATTTT
CASSRQSTDTQYF
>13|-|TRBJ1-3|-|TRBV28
TGTGCCAGCATGGGGGGCCCCGGAAACACCATATATTTT
CASMGGPGNTIYF
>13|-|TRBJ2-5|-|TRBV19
TGTGCCAGTAGCTCTTGGGTCTCAGAGACCCAGTACTTC
CASSSWVSETQYF
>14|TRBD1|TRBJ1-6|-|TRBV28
TGTGCCAGCAGTAGGGACAGCTATAATTCACCCCTCCACTTT
CASSRDSYNSPLHF
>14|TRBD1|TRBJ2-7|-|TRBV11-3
TGTGCCAGCAGCCCCAGACAGGGCTTAGGCGAGCAGTACTTC
CASSPRQGLGEQYF
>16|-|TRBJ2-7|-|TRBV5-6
TGTGCCAGCAGCTTGGCCAAAGGCGGGGGCTACTACGAGCAGTACTTC
CASSLAKGGGYYEQYF
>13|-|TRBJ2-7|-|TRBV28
TGTGCCAGCAGTCCCGGACAGATTGGCGAGCAGTACTTC
CASSPGQIGEQYF
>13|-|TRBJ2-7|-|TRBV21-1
TGTGCCAGCAGTTTCCGCAGAGCCTACGAGCAGTACTTC
CASSFRRAYEQYF
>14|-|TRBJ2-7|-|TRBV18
TGTGCCAGCTCACCTTCCAGGGGTACCTACGAGCAGTACTTC
CASSPSRGTYEQYF
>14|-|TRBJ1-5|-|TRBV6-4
TGTGCCAGCAGTGTGGACAGCCGGAGTCAGCCCCAGCATTTT
CASSVDSRSQPQHF
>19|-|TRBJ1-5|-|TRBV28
TGTGCCAGCAGTTTGGCCCGGGGGTCGTCAGGGAGGGTCTTTGGGCCCCAGCATTTT
CASSLARGSSGRVFGPQHF
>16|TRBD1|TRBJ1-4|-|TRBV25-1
TGTGCCAGCAGTCCAACCCCCGGGACAGATAATGAAAAACTGTTTTTT
CASSPTPGTDNEKLFF
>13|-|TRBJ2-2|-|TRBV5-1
TGCGCCAGCAGCTTGGCGGTCACCGGGGAGCTGTTTTTT
CASSLAVTGELFF
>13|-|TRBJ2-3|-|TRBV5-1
TGCGCCAGCAGCTGGGACTTCACAGATACGCAGTATTTT
CASSWDFTDTQYF
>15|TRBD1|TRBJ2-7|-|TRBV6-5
TGTGCCAGCAGTTCCGAGACAGGGGGCGGCTACGAGCAGTACTTC
CASSSETGGGYEQYF
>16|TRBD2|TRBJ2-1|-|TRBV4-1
TGCGCCAGCAGCCAAGGAAGGGGACTAGCGGGAAATGAGCAGTTCTTC
CASSQGRGLAGNEQFF
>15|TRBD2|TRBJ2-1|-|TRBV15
TGTGCCACCAGTGACGGGACTAGCCAGGGCAATGAGCAGTTCTTC
CATSDGTSQGNEQFF
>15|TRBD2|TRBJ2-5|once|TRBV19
TGTGCCAGTAGACTAGCGGGAGGTACCCAAGAGACCCAGTACTTC
CASRLAGGTQETQYF
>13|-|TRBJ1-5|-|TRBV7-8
TGTGCCAGCAGCTGGGGGATAGATCAGCCCCAGCATTTT
CASSWGIDQPQHF
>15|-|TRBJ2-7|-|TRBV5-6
TGTGCCAGCAGCCGAGGCGGGACATTTTCCTACGAGCAGTACTTC
CASSRGGTFSYEQYF
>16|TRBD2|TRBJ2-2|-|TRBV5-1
TGCGCCAGCAGCGTTCTAGCGGGAGAGGACACCGGGGAGCTGTTTTTT
CASSVLAGEDTGELFF